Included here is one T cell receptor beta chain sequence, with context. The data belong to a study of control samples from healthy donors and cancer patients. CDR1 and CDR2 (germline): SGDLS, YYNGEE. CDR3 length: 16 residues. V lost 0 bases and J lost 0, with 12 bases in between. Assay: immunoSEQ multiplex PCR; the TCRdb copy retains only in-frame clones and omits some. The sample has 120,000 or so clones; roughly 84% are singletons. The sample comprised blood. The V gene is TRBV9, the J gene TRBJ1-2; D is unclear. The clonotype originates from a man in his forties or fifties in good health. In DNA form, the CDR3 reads TGTGCCAGCAGCGTAGTACCGCAGAGCGCTAACTATGGCTACACCTTC. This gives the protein CASSVVPQSANYGYTF. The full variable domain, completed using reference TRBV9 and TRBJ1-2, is DSGVTQTPKHLITATGQRVTLRCSPRSGDLSVYWYQQSLDQGLQFLIQYYNGEERAKGNILERFSAQQFPDLHSELNLSSLELGDSALYFCASSVVPQSANYGYTFGSGTRLTVV.